This passage covers 25 T cell receptor beta chains from one sample sequenced in a study of T cell responses to AZD1222 COVID-19 vaccine. Clones were sequenced by immunoSEQ multiplex PCR, and TCRdb holds only the in-frame ones, with some missing. The table shows 90,000 to 120,000 clones, with over 85% occurring only once. This specimen was peripheral blood, taken on day 0 of AZD1222 vaccination. These receptor sequences come from an adult in good health.

This clone occurred once. This rearrangement joins TRBV3-1 (or the pseudogene TRBV3-2) to TRBJ2-5; D is unresolved. Germline CDR1 is LGHDT and CDR2 is YNNKEL (reference sequence). The V and J ends lost 3 bases and 2 bases respectively, with 10 bases between them. The CDR3 totals 14 residues. CDR3 coding DNA: TGTGCCAGCAGCCATGTGAGTAAACAAGAGACCCAGTACTTC. Residues: CASSHVSKQETQYF.

The V and J genes are TRBV28 and TRBJ1-5, with 7 bases that match TRBD1. The CDR3 spans 16 residues. Germline values: CDR1 MDHEN, CDR2 SYDVKM. V was pared by 3 bases and J by 0 bases, with 5 bases of the junction left unmatched. Here the CDR3 DNA reads TGTGCCAGCAGTTTCCGAGGGGGCCTTAGCAATCAGCCCCAGCATTTT. Translated: CASSFRGGLSNQPQHF.

This rearrangement joins TRBV27 to TRBJ2-1; D unresolved. Trimming took off 3 bases at V and 4 bases at J, with 13 bases between the two ends. CDR1 MNHEY and CDR2 SMNVEV come from the germline V gene (reference sequence). The CDR3 consists of 15 residues. CDR3 DNA: TGTGCCAGCAGTTTTCTACAAGGCGAATACAATGAGCAGTTCTTC. Its translation is CASSFLQGEYNEQFF.

The rearrangement links TRBV19 to TRBJ2-1, with 9 bases aligning to TRBD2. Trimming cost V 2 bases and J 5 bases; bases outside gene matches: 4. There are 15 residues in the CDR3. From germline, CDR1 is LNHDA and CDR2 SQIVND (reference sequence). The CDR3 is CASSIQLAGDNEQFF. For the CDR3, the DNA is TGTGCCAGTAGTATACAACTAGCGGGTGACAATGAGCAGTTCTTC.

The chain employs TRBV5-6 and TRBJ2-1; D remains ambiguous. This CDR3 comprises 11 residues. The germline V gene has CDR1 SGHDT and CDR2 YYEEEE. The germline V and J ends were trimmed by 0 bases and 11 bases, with 6 bases remaining between them. DNA of the CDR3: TGTGCCAGCAGCTTGGGGGTTAAGCAGTTCTTC. It codes for CASSLGVKQFF.

This clone appeared once. This chain uses TRBV6-2 or TRBV6-3 with TRBJ1-4; D unresolved. Germline V CDR1 and CDR2: MNHEY, SVGEGT. This CDR3 comprises 15 residues. Trimming took 4 bases from V and 3 from J, leaving 12 bases between them. CDR3 protein: CASSSLTSSNEKLFF. In DNA, the CDR3 is TGTGCCAGCAGTTCGCTGACATCTTCTAATGAAAAACTGTTTTTT.

This chain links TRBV28 with TRBJ1-3, with 8 bases lining up with TRBD1. Per the germline V gene, CDR1 is MDHEN and CDR2 is SYDVKM. The junction had 14 bases not matched to a gene; V was cut back by 1 base and J by 0 bases. The CDR3 contains 20 residues. CDR3 protein: CASSLSSFDLQGVSGNTIYF. The CDR3 nucleotides read TGTGCCAGCAGTTTATCCTCCTTTGACCTACAGGGGGTCTCTGGAAACACCATATATTTT.

The chain employs TRBV5-1 and TRBJ2-2; 10 nucleotides match TRBD1. This CDR3 is 16 amino acids long. V lost 0 bases and J lost 4; bases outside the gene matches: 3. Looked up from germline, CDR1 is SGHRS and CDR2 is YFSETQ. CDR3 DNA: TGCGCCAGCAGCTTGGGACAGGGGGCGACCACCGGGGAGCTGTTTTTT. Translating gives CASSLGQGATTGELFF.

The chain carries TRBV29-1 and TRBJ2-1; D assignment may be TRBD1 or TRBD2 (6 bases each). Trimming removed 8 bases at V and 6 bases at J, with 14 bases between. Germline V gene sequence: CDR1 SQVTM, CDR2 ANQGSEA. The CDR3 covers 12 residues. DNA for the CDR3: TGCAGCTTGTCGGGGGCTGGCAATGAGCAGTTCTTC. It yields the protein CSLSGAGNEQFF.

With respect to this clone: The identical CDR3 is also encoded by other nucleotide sequences in the sample. The chain is built from TRBV6-2 or TRBV6-3 and TRBJ1-1; D may be TRBD1 (5 bases). Per germline, CDR1 MNHEY and CDR2 SVGEGT. V was cut by 4 bases and J by 1 base, with 7 bases left in between. The CDR3 totals 13 residues. In DNA form, the CDR3 reads TGTGCCAGCAGTTTGACAGAGAACACTGAAGCTTTCTTT. It translates to CASSLTENTEAFF.

This clone was detected only once. The J gene is TRBJ2-1, the V gene TRBV10-3; 7 bases align to TRBD1. Germline CDR1 reads ENHRY; CDR2 reads SYGVKD. Trimming cost V 7 bases and J 3 bases; bases outside gene matches: 6. This CDR3 comprises 14 residues. As DNA, the CDR3 is TGTGCCATCAAGGGGGCGCCCGACTACAATGAGCAGTTCTTC. Translated, it gives CAIKGAPDYNEQFF.

The genes are TRBV11-3 and TRBJ1-1; no reliable D call. V lost 1 base and J 5 bases, leaving 11 bases between the germline ends. This CDR3 contains 14 residues. The V gene's germline CDR1 is SGHNT and CDR2 YENEEA. The chain's CDR3 is CASSLGGGRTEAFF. DNA of the CDR3: TGTGCCAGCAGCTTAGGAGGAGGCCGGACTGAAGCTTTCTTT.

The chain carries TRBV5-4 and TRBJ1-1; no firm D call. Germline V gives CDR1 SGHNT, CDR2 YYREEE (reference sequence). V dropped 0 bases and J dropped 3 bases, with 9 bases sitting between them. The CDR3 is made up of 14 amino acids. The chain's CDR3 is CASSLASEHTEAFF. The CDR3 region has the DNA TGTGCCAGCAGCTTGGCCTCGGAACACACTGAAGCTTTCTTT.

The V gene is TRBV11-1, the J gene TRBJ2-7; TRBD1 matches 7 bases. The trim removed 8 bases at V and 3 bases at J, leaving 13 bases unmatched. The CDR3 runs 15 residues. Germline V gives CDR1 SGHAT, CDR2 FQDESV (reference sequence). CDR3 in DNA: TGTGCCAGCGACCACGGCGGCAGGGGGAACTACGAGCAGTACTTC. As protein: CASDHGGRGNYEQYF.

V and J are TRBV9 and TRBJ2-1; TRBD2 matches at 12 bases. J lost 8 bases, V lost 3 bases, and 6 bases had no gene match. CDR3 length equals 15 residues. Germline values: CDR1 SGDLS, CDR2 YYNGEE. The CDR3: CASSERLAGDHEQFF. The CDR3 DNA sequence: TGTGCCAGCAGCGAACGACTAGCGGGGGATCATGAGCAGTTCTTC.

V and J are TRBV27 and TRBJ1-3; the D gene is possibly TRBD1 (5 bases). Trimming cost V 5 bases and J 4 bases, with 18 bases left between them. The CDR3 runs to 16 residues. The germline V gene has CDR1 MNHEY and CDR2 SMNVEV (reference sequence). CDR3 sequence (DNA): TGTGCCAGCAGTCCACGCGGGGTGGGGGACGGAAACACCATATATTTT. It codes for CASSPRGVGDGNTIYF.

The J gene is TRBJ1-2, the V gene TRBV4-1; a weak D match, TRBD1 (5 bases). Germline V gives CDR1 MGHRA, CDR2 YSYEKL. The CDR3 loop spans 15 amino acids. V was shortened by 1 base and J by 8 bases, with 17 bases between the two germline ends. The CDR3 spells CASSQGGEVVLGYTF. In DNA form, the CDR3 reads TGCGCCAGCAGCCAAGGGGGCGAAGTGGTTTTGGGCTACACCTTC.

A remark on this clone: The sample holds other DNA sequences that translate to the same CDR3. This chain joins TRBV18 and TRBJ1-4; D gene ambiguous. Deletions cut 3 bases from V and 0 bases from J, with 2 bases between. Germline CDR1 KGHSH, CDR2 LQKENI. The length of the CDR3 is 13 residues. CDR3 region: CASSPSTNEKLFF. CDR3 in DNA: TGTGCCAGCTCACCTTCAACTAATGAAAAACTGTTTTTT.

This chain joins TRBV4-3 and TRBJ2-1, with 9 bases identical to TRBD2. Germline V CDR1 and CDR2: LGHNA, YSLEER. Trimming took 1 base from V and 3 from J; bases not matched to a gene: 7. The CDR3 has 17 amino acids. The CDR3 sequence is CASSQVRPSGNYNEQFF. The CDR3 coding sequence is TGCGCCAGCAGCCAAGTCCGTCCTAGCGGGAACTACAATGAGCAGTTCTTC.

The V call is TRBV29-1, the J call TRBJ1-1; D remains unclear. Trimming cost V 6 bases and J 1 base, with 9 bases left between them. This CDR3 region has 12 residues. Germline V gene lookup returns CDR1 SQVTM and CDR2 ANQGSEA. CDR3 nucleotides: TGCAGCGTGTCTTTTTCGAACACTGAAGCTTTCTTT. Protein sequence: CSVSFSNTEAFF.

The J gene is TRBJ2-7, the V gene TRBV5-6; D might be TRBD2 (6 bases). Trimming took off 0 bases at V and 5 bases at J, with 12 bases between the two ends. This CDR3 region has 14 residues. The V gene's germline CDR1 is SGHDT and CDR2 YYEEEE. The DNA of the CDR3 is TGTGCCAGCAGCTTGGGGAGGGGTCAGGACGAGCAGTACTTC. Translation: CASSLGRGQDEQYF.

The chain has TRBV28 and TRBJ1-2, with 7 bases lining up with TRBD1. With V trimmed by 3 bases and J by 2 bases, 6 bases remained unmatched. Germline V gives CDR1 MDHEN, CDR2 SYDVKM. The CDR3 spans 15 residues. The CDR3 here is CASSFSMDRNYGYTF. CDR3 DNA: TGTGCCAGCAGTTTCTCCATGGACAGGAACTATGGCTACACCTTC.

V is TRBV28 and J is TRBJ1-4, with 11 bases aligning to TRBD1. This CDR3 comprises 13 residues. After removal of 11 bases from V and 8 bases from J, the junction contained 7 bases not matched to a gene. The germline V gene has CDR1 MDHEN and CDR2 SYDVKM. The CDR3 reads CALRDRGKEKLFF. The CDR3 nucleotides read TGTGCCCTACGGGACAGGGGGAAGGAAAAACTGTTTTTT.

The J gene is TRBJ1-3, the V gene TRBV15; D ambiguous. V was shortened by 0 bases and J by 3 bases, with 9 bases between the two germline ends. The CDR3 totals 15 residues. Germline lookup yields CDR1 LNHNV and CDR2 YYDKDF (reference sequence). CDR3 nucleotide sequence: TGTGCCACCAGCAGAGATCGCAGTAATGGAAACACCATATATTTT. The encoded protein is CATSRDRSNGNTIYF.

This clone was counted a single time. The rearrangement uses TRBV6-4 and TRBJ2-1, with 12 bases fitting TRBD2. CDR3 size: 15 residues. CDR1 MRHNA and CDR2 SNTAGT come from the germline V gene. With 5 bases clipped from V and 6 bases from J, the junction kept 5 bases outside the gene matches. CDR3 loop: CASSSSSGGANEQFF. As DNA, the CDR3 is TGTGCCAGCAGTAGTTCTAGCGGGGGGGCCAATGAGCAGTTCTTC.